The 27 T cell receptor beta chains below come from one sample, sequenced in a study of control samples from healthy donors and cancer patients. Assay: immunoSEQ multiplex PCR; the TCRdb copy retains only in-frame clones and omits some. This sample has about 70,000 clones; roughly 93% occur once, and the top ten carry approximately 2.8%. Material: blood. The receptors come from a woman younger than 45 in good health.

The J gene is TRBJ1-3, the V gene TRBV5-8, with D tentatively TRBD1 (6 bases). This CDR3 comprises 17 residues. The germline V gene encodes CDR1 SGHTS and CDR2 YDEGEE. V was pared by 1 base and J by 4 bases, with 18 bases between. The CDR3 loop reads CASSLRPGALGGNTIYF. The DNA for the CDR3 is TGTGCCAGCAGCTTGCGTCCAGGGGCCCTGGGGGGAAACACCATATATTTT.

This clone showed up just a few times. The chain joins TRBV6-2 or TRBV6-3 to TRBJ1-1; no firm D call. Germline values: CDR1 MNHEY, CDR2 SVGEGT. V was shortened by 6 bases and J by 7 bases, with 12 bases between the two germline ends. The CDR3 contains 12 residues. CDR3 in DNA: TGTGCCAGCAGCCTGGCTGGGGTTGAAGCTTTCTTT. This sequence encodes CASSLAGVEAFF.

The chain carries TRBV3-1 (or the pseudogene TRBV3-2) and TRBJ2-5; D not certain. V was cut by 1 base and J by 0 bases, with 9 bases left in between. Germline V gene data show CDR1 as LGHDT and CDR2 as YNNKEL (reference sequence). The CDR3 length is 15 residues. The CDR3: CASSQVIRNQETQYF. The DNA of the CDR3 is TGTGCCAGCAGCCAAGTTATTCGGAACCAAGAGACCCAGTACTTC.

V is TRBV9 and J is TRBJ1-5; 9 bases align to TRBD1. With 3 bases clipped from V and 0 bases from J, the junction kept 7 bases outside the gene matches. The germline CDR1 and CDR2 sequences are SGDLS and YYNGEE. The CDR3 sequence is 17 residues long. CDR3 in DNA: TGTGCCAGCAGCGCCGGACAGGGGCTAAATAGCAATCAGCCCCAGCATTTT. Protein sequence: CASSAGQGLNSNQPQHF. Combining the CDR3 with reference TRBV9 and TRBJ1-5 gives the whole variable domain DSGVTQTPKHLITATGQRVTLRCSPRSGDLSVYWYQQSLDQGLQFLIQYYNGEERAKGNILERFSAQQFPDLHSELNLSSLELGDSALYFCASSAGQGLNSNQPQHFGDGTRLSIL.

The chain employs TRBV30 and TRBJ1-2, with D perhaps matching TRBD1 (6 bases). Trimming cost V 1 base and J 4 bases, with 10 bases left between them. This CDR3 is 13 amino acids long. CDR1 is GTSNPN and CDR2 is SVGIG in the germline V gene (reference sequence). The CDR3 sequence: CAWSGRGLYGYTF. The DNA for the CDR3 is TGTGCCTGGAGTGGCCGGGGGCTCTATGGCTACACCTTC.

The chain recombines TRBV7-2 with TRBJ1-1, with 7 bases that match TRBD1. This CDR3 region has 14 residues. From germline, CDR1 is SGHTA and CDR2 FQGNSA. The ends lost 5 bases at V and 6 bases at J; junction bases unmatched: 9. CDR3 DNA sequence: TGTGCCAGCAGCCCTTACAGGGGCGCCTCTGAAGCTTTCTTT. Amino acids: CASSPYRGASEAFF.

The CDR3 loop is CASSPSTTLQGGRDGYTF. In nucleotides, the CDR3 is TGTGCCAGCTCACCGTCAACTACCCTACAGGGGGGAAGAGATGGCTACACCTTC. V gene TRBV18 combines with J gene TRBJ1-2; 8 bases match TRBD1. The CDR3 has 18 amino acids. V shed 3 bases, J shed 6 bases, and the junction held 18 bases outside the gene matches. CDR1 is KGHSH and CDR2 is LQKENI in the germline V gene.

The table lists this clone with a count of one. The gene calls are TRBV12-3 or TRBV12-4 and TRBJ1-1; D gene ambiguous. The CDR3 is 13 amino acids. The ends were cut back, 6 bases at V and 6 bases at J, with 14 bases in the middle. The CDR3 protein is CASRRDPRPEAFF. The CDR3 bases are TGTGCCAGCAGGCGGGATCCGAGGCCTGAAGCTTTCTTT.

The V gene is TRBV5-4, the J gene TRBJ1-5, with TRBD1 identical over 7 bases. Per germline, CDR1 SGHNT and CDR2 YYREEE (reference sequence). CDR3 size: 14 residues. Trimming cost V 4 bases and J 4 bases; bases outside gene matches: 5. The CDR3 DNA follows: TGTGCCAGCAGCCGACAGGGAGAAAATCAGCCCCAGCATTTT. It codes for CASSRQGENQPQHF.

In DNA, the CDR3 is TGTGCCAGCAGCCCGTACCAAGAGACCCAGTACTTC. Its protein is CASSPYQETQYF. This rearrangement joins TRBV5-6 to TRBJ2-5; no clear D. Germline V lookup: CDR1 SGHDT, CDR2 YYEEEE. The CDR3 spans 12 residues. With 4 bases removed from V and 0 bases from J, the gap between germline ends came to 4 bases.

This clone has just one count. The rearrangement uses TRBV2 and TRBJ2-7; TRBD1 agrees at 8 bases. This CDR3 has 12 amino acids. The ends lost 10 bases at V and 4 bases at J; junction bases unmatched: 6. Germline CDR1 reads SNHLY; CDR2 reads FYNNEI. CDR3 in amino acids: CATGQGRYEQYV. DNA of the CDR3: TGTGCCACAGGACAGGGTCGGTACGAGCAGTACGTC.

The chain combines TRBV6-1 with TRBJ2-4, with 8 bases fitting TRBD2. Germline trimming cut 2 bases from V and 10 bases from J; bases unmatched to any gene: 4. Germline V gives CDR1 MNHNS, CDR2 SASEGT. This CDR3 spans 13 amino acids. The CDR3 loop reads CASSEMAGGIQYF. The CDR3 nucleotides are TGTGCCAGCAGTGAAATGGCGGGGGGAATTCAGTACTTC.

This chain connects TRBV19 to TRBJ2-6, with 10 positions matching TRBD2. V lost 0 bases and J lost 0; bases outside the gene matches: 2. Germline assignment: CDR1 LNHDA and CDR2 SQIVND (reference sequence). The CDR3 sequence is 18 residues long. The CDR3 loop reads CASSIDSGGISGANVLTF. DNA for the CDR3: TGTGCCAGTAGTATAGATAGCGGGGGGATCTCTGGGGCCAACGTCCTGACTTTC.

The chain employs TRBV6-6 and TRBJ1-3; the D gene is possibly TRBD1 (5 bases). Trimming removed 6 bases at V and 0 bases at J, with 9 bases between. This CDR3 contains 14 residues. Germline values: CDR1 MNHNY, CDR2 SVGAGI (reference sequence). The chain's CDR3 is CASSHGGSGNTIYF. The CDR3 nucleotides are TGTGCCAGCAGCCATGGGGGCTCTGGAAACACCATATATTTT.

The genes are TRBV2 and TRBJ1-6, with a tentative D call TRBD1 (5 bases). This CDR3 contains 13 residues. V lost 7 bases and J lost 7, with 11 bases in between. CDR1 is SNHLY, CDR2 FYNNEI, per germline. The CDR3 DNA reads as TGTGCCAGCAACTCTGAGGGGAATTCACCCCTCCACTTT. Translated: CASNSEGNSPLHF.

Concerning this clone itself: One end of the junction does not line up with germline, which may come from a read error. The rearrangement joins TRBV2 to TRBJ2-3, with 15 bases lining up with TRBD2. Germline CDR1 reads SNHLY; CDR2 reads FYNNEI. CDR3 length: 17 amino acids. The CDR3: CARRGTSGGPSTDTQYF. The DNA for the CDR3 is TGTGCCCGCAGGGGGACTAGCGGGGGGCCAAGCACAGATACGCAGTATTTT. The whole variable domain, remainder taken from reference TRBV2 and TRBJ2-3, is EPEVTQTPSHQVTQMGQEVILRCVPISNHLYFYWYRQILGQKVEFLVSFYNNEISEKSEIFDDQFSVERPDGSNFTLKIRSTKLEDSAMYFCARRGTSGGPSTDTQYFGPGTRLTVL.

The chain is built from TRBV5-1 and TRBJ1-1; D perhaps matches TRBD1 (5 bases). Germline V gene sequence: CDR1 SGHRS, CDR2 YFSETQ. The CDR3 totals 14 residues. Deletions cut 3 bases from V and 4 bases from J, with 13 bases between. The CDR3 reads CASSSGRPFTEAFF. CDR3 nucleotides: TGCGCCAGCAGCTCGGGACGTCCCTTCACTGAAGCTTTCTTT.

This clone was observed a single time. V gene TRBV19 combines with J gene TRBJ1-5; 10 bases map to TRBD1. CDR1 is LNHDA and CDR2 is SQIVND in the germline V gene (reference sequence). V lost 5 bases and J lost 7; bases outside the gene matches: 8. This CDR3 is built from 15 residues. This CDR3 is CASSPLGTGVQPQHF. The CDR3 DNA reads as TGTGCCAGTAGTCCTCTCGGGACAGGGGTACAGCCCCAGCATTTT.

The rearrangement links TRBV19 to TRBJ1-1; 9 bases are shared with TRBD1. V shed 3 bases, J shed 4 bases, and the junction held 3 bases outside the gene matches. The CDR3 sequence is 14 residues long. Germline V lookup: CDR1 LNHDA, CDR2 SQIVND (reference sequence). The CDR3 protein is CASSIQTGGTEAFF. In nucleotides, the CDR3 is TGTGCCAGTAGTATCCAGACAGGGGGCACTGAAGCTTTCTTT.

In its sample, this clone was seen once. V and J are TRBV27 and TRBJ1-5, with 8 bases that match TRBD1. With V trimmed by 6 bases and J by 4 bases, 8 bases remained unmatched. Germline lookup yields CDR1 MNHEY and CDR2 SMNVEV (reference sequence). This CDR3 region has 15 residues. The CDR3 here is CASRMGQVPNQPQHF. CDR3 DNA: TGTGCCAGCAGAATGGGACAGGTCCCAAATCAGCCCCAGCATTTT.

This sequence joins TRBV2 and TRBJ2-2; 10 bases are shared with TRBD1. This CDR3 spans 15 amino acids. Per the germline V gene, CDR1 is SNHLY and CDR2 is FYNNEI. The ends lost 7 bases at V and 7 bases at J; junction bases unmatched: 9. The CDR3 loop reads CASIRDRGSNGELFF. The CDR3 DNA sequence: TGTGCCAGCATTAGGGACAGGGGAAGTAACGGGGAGCTGTTTTTT.

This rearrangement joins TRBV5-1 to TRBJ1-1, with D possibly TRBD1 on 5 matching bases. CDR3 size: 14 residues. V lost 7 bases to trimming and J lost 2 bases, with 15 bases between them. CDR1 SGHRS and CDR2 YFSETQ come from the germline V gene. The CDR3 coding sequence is TGCGCCAGCGGTCAGGGATCAGGAAACACTGAAGCTTTCTTT. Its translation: CASGQGSGNTEAFF.

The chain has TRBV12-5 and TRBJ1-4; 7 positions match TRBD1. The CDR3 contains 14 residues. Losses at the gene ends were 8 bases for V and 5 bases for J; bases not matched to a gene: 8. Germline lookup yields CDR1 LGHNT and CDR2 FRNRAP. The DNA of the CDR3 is TGTGCTAGTCGCTCGGGACAGCAAAATGAAAAACTGTTTTTT. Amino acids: CASRSGQQNEKLFF.

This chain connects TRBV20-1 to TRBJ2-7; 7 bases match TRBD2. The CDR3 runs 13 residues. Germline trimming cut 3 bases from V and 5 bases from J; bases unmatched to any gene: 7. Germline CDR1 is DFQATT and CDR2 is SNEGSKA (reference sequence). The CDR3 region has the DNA TGCAGTGCTAGTCCCGGGACTACAGACGAGCAGTACTTC. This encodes CSASPGTTDEQYF.

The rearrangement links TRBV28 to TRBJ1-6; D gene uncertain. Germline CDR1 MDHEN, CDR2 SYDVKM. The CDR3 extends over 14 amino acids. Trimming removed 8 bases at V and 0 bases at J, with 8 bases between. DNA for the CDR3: TGTGCCAGCGGGAGAAGCTCCTATAATTCACCCCTCCACTTT. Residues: CASGRSSYNSPLHF.

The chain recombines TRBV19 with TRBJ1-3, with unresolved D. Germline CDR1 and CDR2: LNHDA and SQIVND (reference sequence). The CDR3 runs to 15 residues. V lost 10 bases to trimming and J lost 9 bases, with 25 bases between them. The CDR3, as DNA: TGTGCCACGTACGAGGGAACAGTACAAGGTCGCACCATATATTTT. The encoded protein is CATYEGTVQGRTIYF. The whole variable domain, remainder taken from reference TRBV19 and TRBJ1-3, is DGGITQSPKYLFRKEGQNVTLSCEQNLNHDAMYWYRQDPGQGLRLIYYSQIVNDFQKGDIAEGYSVSREKKESFPLTVTSAQKNPTAFYLCATYEGTVQGRTIYFGEGSWLTVV.

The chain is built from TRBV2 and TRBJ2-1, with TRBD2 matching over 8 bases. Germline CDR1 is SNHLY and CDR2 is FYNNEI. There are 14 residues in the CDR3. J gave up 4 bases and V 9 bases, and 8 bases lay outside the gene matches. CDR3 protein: CASQRRGVYNEQFF. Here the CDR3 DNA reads TGTGCCAGTCAAAGGCGGGGGGTGTACAATGAGCAGTTCTTC. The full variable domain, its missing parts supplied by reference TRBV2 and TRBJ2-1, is EPEVTQTPSHQVTQMGQEVILRCVPISNHLYFYWYRQILGQKVEFLVSFYNNEISEKSEIFDDQFSVERPDGSNFTLKIRSTKLEDSAMYFCASQRRGVYNEQFFGPGTRLTVL.